Included here is one T cell receptor beta chain sequence, with context. The antigen it recognizes is unknown. No much larger clone is present one base from it, and per-base qualities are unavailable. Enrolling through a virtual design, the prospective study's participants ranged in age from roughly 18 to 95 years and lived across roughly 23 United States geographic areas. To assign participants to cohorts, the prospective study relied on clinical history that participants themselves reported in a screening survey and a study questionnaire. A participant counted as exposed if, within 2 weeks of entering the study, that participant had been in contact with someone who had a PCR-confirmed or clinician-diagnosed COVID-19 case. Mobile phlebotomists in the prospective study collected whole blood, serum and a nasopharyngeal or oropharyngeal swab from every participant. Additional blood draws and questionnaires over an approximately 2-month period could optionally be provided by prospective study participants. Blood samples from the prospective study were shipped frozen or at room temperature prior to DNA extraction.

The germline V gene (reference sequence) provides CDR1 WNHNN and CDR2 SYGVQD. The V end loses 2 bases and the J end loses 4 bases, and a stretch of 14 bases separates them. From its cysteine to its phenylalanine, the CDR3 spans 15 amino acids. The only DNA kept is the CDR3, 45 bases in frame from the first base. This specimen belongs to a study of blood T cell repertoires in COVID-19 (dated by TCRdb to the early 2020s). In the study overall: Collaborator samples came from the United States, Italy and Spain and covered acute and convalescent phases of COVID-19. The material from the prospective study consisted of cDNA or gDNA derived from T cells, B-cell-depleted T cells, or PBMCs. The dataset comprised deeply sampled blood TCRbeta repertoires from subjects exposed to, actively infected with, or recovered from COVID-19. The repertoires were released in a freely available public database intended as a resource for research on the immune response to SARS-CoV-2. The samples were drawn from the first 160 participants of the ongoing ImmuneRACE study and from 1,254 subjects provided by 6 global collaborators. Sample metadata almost always included a de-identified subject ID, COVID-19 status, age in years and sex. Where HLA class I and class II types were available, the types were taken from metadata supplied by the sample provider, not from assay-based typing.

TCRbeta CDR3 regions were amplified from genomic DNA by means of the immunoSEQ Assay, a bias-controlled multiplex PCR. For the original study's pipeline: The number of nucleated cells in each sample was estimated from the amplification of reference gene primers within the assay. To quantify the absolute abundance of each unique TCRbeta CDR3 rearrangement, sequence reads were collapsed and filtered. For each sample, productive Simpson clonality was calculated by taking the square root of Simpson's diversity index across productive rearrangements. In its TCRdb copy, this immuneACCESS table keeps in-frame sequences only and misses some clones. Where compared with another copy, unresolved V genes explain less than half of these, and the others have no known cause. The V and J calls and the clone size are those of that table, but D and trimming were determined from the DNA. The sample table contains about 220,000 clones; only one count was recorded for nearly 90% of them. Over 12% of the sample is in the top ten clones.

General findings and caveats noted by the study authors: The amount of clinical and demographic metadata varied by source and participant and was provided uncurated.

The receptor comes from a man aged 30 to 45 who had been exposed to COVID-19. The material sequenced was PBMCs or T cells enriched from blood (not recorded which). The rearrangement combines TRBV10-1 with TRBJ2-5, and TRBD1 may be the D gene, going by 5 matching bases. CDR3 protein: CASSEGVGLIETQYF. The DNA reads TGCGCCAGCAGTGAGGGCGTGGGGCTCATAGAGACCCAGTACTTC.